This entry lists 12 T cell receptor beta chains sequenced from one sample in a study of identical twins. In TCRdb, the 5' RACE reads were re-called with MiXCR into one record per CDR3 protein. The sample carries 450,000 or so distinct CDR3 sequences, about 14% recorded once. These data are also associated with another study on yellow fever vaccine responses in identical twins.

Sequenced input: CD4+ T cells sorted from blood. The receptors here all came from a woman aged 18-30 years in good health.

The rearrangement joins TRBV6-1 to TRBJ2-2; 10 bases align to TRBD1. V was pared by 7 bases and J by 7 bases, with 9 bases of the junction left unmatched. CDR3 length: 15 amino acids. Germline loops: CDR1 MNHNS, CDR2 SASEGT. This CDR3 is CASTTTGGGSGELFF. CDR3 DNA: TGTGCCAGCACCACGACAGGGGGCGGTAGCGGGGAGCTGTTTTTT.

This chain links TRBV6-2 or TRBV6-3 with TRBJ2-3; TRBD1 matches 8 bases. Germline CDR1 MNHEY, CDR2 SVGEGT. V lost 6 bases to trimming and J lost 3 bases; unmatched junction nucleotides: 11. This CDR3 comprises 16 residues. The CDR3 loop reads CASRPWTGRGTDTQYF. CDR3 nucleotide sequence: TGTGCCAGCAGACCTTGGACAGGGAGAGGTACAGATACGCAGTATTTT.

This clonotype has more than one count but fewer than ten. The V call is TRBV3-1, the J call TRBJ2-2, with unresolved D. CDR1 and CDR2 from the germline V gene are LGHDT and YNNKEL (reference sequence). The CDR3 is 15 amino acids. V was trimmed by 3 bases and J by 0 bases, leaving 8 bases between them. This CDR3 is CASSQGATNTGELFF. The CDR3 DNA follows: TGTGCCAGCAGCCAGGGCGCTACGAACACCGGGGAGCTGTTTTTT.

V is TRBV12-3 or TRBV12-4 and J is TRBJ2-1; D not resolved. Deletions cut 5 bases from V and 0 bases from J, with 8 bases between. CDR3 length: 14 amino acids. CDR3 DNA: TGTGCCAGCAGTGGGCGGAACTCCTACAATGAGCAGTTCTTC. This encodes CASSGRNSYNEQFF.

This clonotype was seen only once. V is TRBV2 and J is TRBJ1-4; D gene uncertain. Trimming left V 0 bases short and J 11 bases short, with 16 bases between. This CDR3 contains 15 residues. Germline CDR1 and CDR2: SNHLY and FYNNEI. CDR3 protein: CASSEAQGRVEKLFF. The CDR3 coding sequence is TGTGCCAGCAGTGAAGCACAAGGGCGGGTCGAGAAACTGTTTTTT.

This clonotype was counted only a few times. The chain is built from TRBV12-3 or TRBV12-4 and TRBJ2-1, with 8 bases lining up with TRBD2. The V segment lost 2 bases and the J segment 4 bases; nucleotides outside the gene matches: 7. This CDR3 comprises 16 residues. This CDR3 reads CASSLLSGGRYNEQFF. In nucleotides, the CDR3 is TGTGCCAGCAGTTTATTGTCGGGGGGGAGATACAATGAGCAGTTCTTC.

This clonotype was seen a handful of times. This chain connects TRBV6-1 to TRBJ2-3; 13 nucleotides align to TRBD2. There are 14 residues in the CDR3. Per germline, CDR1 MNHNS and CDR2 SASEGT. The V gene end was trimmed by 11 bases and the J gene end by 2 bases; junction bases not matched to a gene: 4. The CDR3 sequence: CAVGTSGTTDTQYF. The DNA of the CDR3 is TGTGCCGTCGGGACTAGCGGGACCACAGATACGCAGTATTTT.

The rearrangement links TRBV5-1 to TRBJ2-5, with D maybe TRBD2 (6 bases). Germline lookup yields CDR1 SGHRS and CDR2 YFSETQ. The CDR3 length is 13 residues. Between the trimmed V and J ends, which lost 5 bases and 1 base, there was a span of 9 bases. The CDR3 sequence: CASRRELQETQYF. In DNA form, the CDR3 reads TGCGCCAGCAGGCGGGAACTCCAAGAGACCCAGTACTTC.

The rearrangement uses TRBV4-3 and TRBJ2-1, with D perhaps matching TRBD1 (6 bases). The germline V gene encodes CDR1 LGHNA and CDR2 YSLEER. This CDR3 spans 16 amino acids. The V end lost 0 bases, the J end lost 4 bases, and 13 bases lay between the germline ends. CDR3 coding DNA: TGCGCCAGCAGCCAAGAGATAGGGACATCGTACAATGAGCAGTTCTTC. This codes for CASSQEIGTSYNEQFF.

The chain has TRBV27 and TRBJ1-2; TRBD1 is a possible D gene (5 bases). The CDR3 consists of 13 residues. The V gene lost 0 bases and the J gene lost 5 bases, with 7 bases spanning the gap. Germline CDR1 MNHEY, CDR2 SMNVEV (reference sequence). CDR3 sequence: CASSLSPGYGYTF. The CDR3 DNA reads TGTGCCAGCAGTTTATCTCCAGGGTATGGCTACACCTTC.

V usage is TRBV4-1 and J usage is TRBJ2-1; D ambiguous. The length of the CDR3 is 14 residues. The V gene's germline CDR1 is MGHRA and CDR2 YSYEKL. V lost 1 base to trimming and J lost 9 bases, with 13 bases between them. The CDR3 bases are TGCGCCAGCAGCCAAGTTAGGAAGGCGAGTGAGCAGTTCTTC. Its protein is CASSQVRKASEQFF.

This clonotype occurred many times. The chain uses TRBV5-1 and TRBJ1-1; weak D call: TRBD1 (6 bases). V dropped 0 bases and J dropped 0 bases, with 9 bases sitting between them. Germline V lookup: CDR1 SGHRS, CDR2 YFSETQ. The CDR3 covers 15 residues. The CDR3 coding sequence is TGCGCCAGCAGCTTGGGACAGGTCATGAACACTGAAGCTTTCTTT. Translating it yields CASSLGQVMNTEAFF.